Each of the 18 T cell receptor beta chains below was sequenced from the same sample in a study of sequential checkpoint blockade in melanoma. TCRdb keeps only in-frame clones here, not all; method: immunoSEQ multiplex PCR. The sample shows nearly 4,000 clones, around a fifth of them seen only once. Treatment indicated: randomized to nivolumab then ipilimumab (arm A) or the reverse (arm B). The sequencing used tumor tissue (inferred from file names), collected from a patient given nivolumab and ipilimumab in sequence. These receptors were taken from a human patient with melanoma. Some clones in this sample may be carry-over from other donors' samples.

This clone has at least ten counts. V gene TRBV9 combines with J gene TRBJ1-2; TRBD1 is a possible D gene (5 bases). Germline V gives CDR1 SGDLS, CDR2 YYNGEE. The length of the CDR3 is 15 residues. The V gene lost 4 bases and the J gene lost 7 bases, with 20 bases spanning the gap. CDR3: CASSPQADTCIGYTF. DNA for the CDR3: TGTGCCAGCAGCCCTCAGGCGGACACATGTATTGGCTACACCTTC. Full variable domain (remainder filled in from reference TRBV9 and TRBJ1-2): DSGVTQTPKHLITATGQRVTLRCSPRSGDLSVYWYQQSLDQGLQFLIQYYNGEERAKGNILERFSAQQFPDLHSELNLSSLELGDSALYFCASSPQADTCIGYTFGSGTRLTVV.

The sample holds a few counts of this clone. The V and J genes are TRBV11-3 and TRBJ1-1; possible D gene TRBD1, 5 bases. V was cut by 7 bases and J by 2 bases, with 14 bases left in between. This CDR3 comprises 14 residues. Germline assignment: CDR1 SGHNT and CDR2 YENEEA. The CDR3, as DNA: TGTGCCAGCACCCAGAGAGGGGTCAACACTGAAGCTTTCTTT. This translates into CASTQRGVNTEAFF.

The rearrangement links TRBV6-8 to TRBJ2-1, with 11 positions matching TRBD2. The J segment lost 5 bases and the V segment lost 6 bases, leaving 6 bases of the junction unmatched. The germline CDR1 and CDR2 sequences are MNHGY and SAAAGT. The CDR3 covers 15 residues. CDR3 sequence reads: CASRFLAGGNNEQFF. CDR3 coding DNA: TGTGCCAGCAGATTTCTAGCGGGGGGTAACAATGAGCAGTTCTTC.

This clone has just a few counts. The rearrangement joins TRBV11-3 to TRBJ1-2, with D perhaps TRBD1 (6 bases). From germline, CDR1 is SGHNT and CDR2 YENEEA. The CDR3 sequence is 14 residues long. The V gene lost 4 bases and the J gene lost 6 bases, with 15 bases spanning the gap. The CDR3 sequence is CASSWGQGVNGYTF. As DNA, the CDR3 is TGTGCCAGCAGCTGGGGACAAGGCGTTAATGGCTACACCTTC.

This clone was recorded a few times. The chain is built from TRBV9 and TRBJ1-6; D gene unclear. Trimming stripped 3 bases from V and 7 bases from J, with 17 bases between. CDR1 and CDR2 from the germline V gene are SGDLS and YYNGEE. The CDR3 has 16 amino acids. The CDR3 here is CASSGTPGRGNSPLHF. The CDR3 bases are TGTGCCAGCAGCGGAACTCCGGGCCGAGGGAATTCACCCCTCCACTTT.

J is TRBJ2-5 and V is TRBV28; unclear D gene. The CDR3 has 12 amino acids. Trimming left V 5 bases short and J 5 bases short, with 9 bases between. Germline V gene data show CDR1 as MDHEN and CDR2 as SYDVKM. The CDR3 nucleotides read TGTGCCAGCAGTCTTAACGGGGAGACCCAGTACTTC. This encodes CASSLNGETQYF.

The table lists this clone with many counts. In nucleotides, the CDR3 is TGTGCCAGCAGTTCTAGAGCGGGACATATTGCTGAAGCTTTCTTT. This codes for CASSSRAGHIAEAFF. This sequence joins TRBV6-8 and TRBJ1-1; tentatively, D is TRBD1 (6 bases). Trimming pared 4 bases from V and 6 bases from J, leaving 18 bases between. Germline V gene data show CDR1 as MNHGY and CDR2 as SAAAGT. The CDR3 runs to 15 residues.

The CDR3 bases are TGTGCCAGCAGCCAGGGCGGCTATGGCTACACCTTC. Its translation: CASSQGGYGYTF. J is TRBJ1-2 and V is TRBV16; no clear D gene. V lost 3 bases and J 4 bases, leaving 6 bases between the germline ends. The CDR3 covers 12 residues. CDR1 KGHSY and CDR2 FQNENV come from the germline V gene.

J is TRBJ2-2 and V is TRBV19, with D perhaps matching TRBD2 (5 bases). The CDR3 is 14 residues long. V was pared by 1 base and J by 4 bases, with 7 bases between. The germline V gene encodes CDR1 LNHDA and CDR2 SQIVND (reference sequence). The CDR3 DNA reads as TGTGCCAGTAGTATAGCGGGGTCCACCGGGGAGCTGTTTTTT. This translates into CASSIAGSTGELFF.

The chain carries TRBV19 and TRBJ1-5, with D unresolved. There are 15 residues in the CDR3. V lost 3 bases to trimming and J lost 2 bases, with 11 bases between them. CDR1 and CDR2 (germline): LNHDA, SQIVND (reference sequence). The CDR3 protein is CASSIQDSCNQPQHF. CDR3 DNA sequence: TGTGCCAGTAGTATTCAGGATTCGTGCAATCAGCCCCAGCATTTT.

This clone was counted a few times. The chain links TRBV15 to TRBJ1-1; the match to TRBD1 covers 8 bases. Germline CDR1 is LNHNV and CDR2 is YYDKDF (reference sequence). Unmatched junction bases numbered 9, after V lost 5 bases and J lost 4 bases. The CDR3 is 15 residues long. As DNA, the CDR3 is TGTGCCACCAGCGGAAGACAGGGGCTCGTCACTGAAGCTTTCTTT. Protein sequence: CATSGRQGLVTEAFF.

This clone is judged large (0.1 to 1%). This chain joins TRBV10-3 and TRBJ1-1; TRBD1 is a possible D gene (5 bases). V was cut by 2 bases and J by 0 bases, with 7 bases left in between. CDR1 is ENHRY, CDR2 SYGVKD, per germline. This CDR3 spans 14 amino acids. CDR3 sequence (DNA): TGTGCCATCAGTGAGCCGGGGGTGAACACTGAAGCTTTCTTT. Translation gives CAISEPGVNTEAFF.

CDR3 residues: CASSLVLGAGNTIYF. DNA of the CDR3: TGTGCCAGCAGCCTCGTTCTCGGGGCTGGAAACACCATATATTTT. The rearrangement joins TRBV11-3 to TRBJ1-3, with D unresolved. The CDR3 is 15 residues long. Germline V CDR1 and CDR2: SGHNT, YENEEA. Trimming cost V 5 bases and J 2 bases, with 13 bases left between them.

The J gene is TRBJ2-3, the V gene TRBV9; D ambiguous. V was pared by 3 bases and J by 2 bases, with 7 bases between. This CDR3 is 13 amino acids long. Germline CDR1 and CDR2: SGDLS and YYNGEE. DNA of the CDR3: TGTGCCAGCAGCGCCTACCTCACAGATACGCAGTATTTT. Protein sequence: CASSAYLTDTQYF. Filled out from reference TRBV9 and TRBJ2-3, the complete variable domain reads DSGVTQTPKHLITATGQRVTLRCSPRSGDLSVYWYQQSLDQGLQFLIQYYNGEERAKGNILERFSAQQFPDLHSELNLSSLELGDSALYFCASSAYLTDTQYFGPGTRLTVL.

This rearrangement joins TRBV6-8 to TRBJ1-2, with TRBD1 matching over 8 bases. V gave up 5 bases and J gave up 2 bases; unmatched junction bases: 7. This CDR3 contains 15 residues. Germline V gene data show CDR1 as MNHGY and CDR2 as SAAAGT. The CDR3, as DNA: TGTGCCAGCAGTGTTGGGACAGGTCTCAACTATGGCTACACCTTC. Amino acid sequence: CASSVGTGLNYGYTF.

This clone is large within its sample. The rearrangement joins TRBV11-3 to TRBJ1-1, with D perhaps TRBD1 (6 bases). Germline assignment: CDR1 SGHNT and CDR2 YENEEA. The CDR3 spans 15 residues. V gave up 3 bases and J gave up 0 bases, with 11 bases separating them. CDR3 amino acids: CASSLAGGLNTEAFF. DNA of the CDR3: TGTGCCAGCAGCTTGGCCGGGGGGCTGAACACTGAAGCTTTCTTT.

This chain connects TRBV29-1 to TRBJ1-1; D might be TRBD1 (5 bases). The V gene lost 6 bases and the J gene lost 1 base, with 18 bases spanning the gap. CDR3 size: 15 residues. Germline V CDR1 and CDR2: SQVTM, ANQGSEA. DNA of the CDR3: TGCAGCGTCTCTCTGGGGGGTTGGGGGAACACTGAAGCTTTCTTT. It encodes CSVSLGGWGNTEAFF.

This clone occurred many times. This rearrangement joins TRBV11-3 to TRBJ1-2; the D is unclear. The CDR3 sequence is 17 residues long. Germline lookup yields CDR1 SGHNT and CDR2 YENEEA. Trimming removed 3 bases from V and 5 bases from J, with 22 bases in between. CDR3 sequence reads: CASSLPVPTWPDYGYTF. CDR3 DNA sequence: TGTGCCAGCAGCTTGCCTGTACCCACTTGGCCGGATTATGGCTACACCTTC.